This record covers a single TCR beta chain. This sample is drawn from a study of cytomegalovirus exposure and HLA in healthy donors. This CDR3 spans 15 amino acids. V lost 5 bases to trimming and J lost 5 bases; unmatched junction nucleotides: 7. Per germline, CDR1 SGHAT and CDR2 FQNNGV. Amplification used 60 Vbeta primers and 13 Jbeta primers. Measured with immunoSEQ multiplex PCR; TCRdb has only the in-frame clones, and not every one. The sample carries over 150,000 clones, 80% to 90% recorded once. This TCR came from a woman aged 30 to 39 in good health and CMV-seropositive. Sequencing used PBMCs. The chain is built from TRBV11-2 and TRBJ2-5, with 11 bases fitting TRBD2. The CDR3 loop is CASSPLAGGRETQYF. The CDR3 DNA reads TGTGCCAGCAGCCCCTTAGCGGGGGGGCGGGAGACCCAGTACTTC.